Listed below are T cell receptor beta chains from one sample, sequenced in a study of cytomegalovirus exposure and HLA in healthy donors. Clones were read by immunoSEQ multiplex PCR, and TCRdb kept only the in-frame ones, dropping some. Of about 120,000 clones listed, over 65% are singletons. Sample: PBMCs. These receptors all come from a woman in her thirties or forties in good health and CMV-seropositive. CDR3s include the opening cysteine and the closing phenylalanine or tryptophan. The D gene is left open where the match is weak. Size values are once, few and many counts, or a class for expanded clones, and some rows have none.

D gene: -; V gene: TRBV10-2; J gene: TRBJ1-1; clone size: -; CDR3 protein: CASSENRMNTEAFF; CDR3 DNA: TGCGCCAGCAGTGAGAACAGGATGAACACTGAAGCTTTCTTT
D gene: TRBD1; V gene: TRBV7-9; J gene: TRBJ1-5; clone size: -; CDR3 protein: CASSPGQGAGQPQHF; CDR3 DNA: TGTGCCAGCAGCCCGGGACAGGGGGCAGGCCAACCCCAGCATTTT
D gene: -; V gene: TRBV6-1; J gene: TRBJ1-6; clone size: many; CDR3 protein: CASSGNSEGSPLHF; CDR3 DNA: TGTGCCAGCAGCGGGAACAGCGAAGGCTCACCCCTCCACTTT
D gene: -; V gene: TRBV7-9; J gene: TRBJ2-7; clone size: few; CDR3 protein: CASSPGEWSYEQYF; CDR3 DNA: TGTGCCAGCAGTCCCGGGGAGTGGTCCTACGAGCAGTACTTC
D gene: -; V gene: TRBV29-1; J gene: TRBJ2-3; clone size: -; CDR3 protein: CSVDTFRSTDTQYF; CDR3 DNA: TGCAGCGTAGACACCTTTAGGAGCACAGATACGCAGTATTTT
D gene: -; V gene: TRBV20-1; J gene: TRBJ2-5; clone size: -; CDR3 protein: CRALGGETQYF; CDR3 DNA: TGTCGGGCCCTAGGAGGGGAGACCCAGTACTTC
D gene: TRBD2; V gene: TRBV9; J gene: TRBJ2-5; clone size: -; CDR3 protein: CASSVGVGGGRETQYF; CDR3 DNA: TGTGCCAGCAGCGTAGGGGTGGGCGGGGGACGGGAGACCCAGTACTTC
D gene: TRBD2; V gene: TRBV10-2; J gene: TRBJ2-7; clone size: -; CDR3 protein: CASSVGTSGYEQYF; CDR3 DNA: TGCGCCAGCAGTGTTGGGACTAGCGGCTACGAGCAGTACTTC
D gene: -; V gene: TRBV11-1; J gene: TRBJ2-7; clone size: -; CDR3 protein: CASSLPLAASYEQYF; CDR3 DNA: TGTGCCAGCAGCTTACCACTAGCTGCATCCTACGAGCAGTACTTC
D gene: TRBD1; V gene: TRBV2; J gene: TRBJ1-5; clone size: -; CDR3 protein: CASSTSDRWVPAPQHF; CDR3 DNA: TGTGCCAGCAGTACCTCGGACAGGTGGGTCCCCGCTCCCCAGCATTTT
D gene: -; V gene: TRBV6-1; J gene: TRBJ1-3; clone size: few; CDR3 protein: CASSDGHSGNTIYF; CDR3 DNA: TGTGCCAGCAGTGACGGTCACTCTGGAAACACCATATATTTT
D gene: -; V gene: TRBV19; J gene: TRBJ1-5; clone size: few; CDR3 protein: CASSIMAQPQHF; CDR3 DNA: TGTGCCAGTAGTATTATGGCTCAGCCCCAGCATTTT
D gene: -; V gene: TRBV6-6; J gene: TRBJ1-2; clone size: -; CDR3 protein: CASSSHGGEKGYTF; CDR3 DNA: TGTGCCAGCAGTTCTCATGGGGGCGAGAAGGGCTACACCTTC